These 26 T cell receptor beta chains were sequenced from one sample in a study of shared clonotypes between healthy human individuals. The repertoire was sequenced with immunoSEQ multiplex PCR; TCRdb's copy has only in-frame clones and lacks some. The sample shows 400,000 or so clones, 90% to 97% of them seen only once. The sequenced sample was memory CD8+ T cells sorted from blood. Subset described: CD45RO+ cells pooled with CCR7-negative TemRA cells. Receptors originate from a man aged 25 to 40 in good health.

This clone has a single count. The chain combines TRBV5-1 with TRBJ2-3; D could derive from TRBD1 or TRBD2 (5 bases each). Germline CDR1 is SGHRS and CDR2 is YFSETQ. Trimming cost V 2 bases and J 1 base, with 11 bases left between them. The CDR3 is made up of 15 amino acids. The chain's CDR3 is CASSFFRDRTDTQYF. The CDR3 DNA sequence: TGCGCCAGCAGCTTTTTTCGGGACCGCACAGATACGCAGTATTTT.

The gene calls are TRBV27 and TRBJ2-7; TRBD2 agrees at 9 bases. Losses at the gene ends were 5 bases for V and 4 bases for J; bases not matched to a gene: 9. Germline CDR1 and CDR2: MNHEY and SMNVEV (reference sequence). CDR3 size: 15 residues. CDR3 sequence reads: CASSPHSGSRYEQYF. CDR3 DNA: TGTGCCAGCAGTCCCCATAGCGGGAGTCGATACGAGCAGTACTTC.

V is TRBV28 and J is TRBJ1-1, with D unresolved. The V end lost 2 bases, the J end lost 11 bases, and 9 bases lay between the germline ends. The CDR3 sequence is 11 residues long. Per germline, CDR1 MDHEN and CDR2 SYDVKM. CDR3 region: CASSLGIWAFF. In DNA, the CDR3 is TGTGCCAGCAGTTTAGGGATATGGGCTTTCTTT.

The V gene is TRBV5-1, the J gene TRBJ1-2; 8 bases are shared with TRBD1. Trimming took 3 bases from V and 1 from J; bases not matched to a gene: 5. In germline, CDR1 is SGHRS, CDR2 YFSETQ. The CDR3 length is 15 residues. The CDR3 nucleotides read TGCGCCAGCAGCTCTGACAGGGGCTTTAACTATGGCTACACCTTC. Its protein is CASSSDRGFNYGYTF.

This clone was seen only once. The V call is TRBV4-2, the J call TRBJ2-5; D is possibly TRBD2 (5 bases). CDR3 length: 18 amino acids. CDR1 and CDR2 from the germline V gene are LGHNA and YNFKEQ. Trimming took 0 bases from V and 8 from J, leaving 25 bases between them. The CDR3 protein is CASSQDWSSSGSSVTQYF. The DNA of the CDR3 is TGTGCCAGCAGCCAAGATTGGTCTAGTTCGGGGTCCTCGGTCACCCAGTACTTC.

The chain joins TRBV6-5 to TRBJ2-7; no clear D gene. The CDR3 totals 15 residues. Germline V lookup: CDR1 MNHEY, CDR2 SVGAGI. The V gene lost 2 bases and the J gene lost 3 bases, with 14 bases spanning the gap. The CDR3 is CASSYKGRARYEQYF. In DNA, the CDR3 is TGTGCCAGCAGTTACAAAGGTAGAGCTCGCTACGAGCAGTACTTC.

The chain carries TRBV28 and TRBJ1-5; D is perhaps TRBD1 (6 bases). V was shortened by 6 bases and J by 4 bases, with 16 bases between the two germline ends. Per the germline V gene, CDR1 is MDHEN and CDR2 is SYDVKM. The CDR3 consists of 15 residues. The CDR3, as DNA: TGTGCCAGCAGCCCCCAGGGGTCGTGGAATCAGCCCCAGCATTTT. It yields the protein CASSPQGSWNQPQHF.

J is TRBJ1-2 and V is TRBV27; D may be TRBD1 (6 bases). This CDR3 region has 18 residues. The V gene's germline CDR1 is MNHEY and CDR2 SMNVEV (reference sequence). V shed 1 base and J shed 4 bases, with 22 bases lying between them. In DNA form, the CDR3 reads TGTGCCAGCAGTTTATTTTCGGGCAGGGGCGTCGGTACCTATGGCTACACCTTC. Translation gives CASSLFSGRGVGTYGYTF.

The CDR3 is CASSIYGGRIDQPQHF. The CDR3 DNA reads as TGTGCCAGTAGTATTTATGGGGGGCGGATTGATCAGCCCCAGCATTTT. The V call is TRBV19, the J call TRBJ1-5, with a tentative D call TRBD1 (6 bases). The CDR3 contains 16 residues. Germline-derived CDR1 and CDR2 are LNHDA and SQIVND (reference sequence). Between the trimmed V and J ends, which lost 3 bases and 5 bases, there was a span of 17 bases.

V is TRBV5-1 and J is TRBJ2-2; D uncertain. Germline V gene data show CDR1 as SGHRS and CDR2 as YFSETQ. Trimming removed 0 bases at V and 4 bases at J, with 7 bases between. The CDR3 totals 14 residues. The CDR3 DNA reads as TGCGCCAGCAGCTTGGATTTCCGCACCGGGGAGCTGTTTTTT. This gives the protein CASSLDFRTGELFF.

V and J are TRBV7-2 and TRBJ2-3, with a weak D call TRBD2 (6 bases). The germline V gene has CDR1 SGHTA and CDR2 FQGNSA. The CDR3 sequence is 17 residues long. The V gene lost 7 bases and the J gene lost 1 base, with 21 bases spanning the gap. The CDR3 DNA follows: TGTGCCAGCACTCCCAATGGGAAATGGGGGGGCACAGATACGCAGTATTTT. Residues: CASTPNGKWGGTDTQYF. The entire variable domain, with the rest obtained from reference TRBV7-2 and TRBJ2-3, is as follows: GAGVSQSPSNKVTEKGKDVELRCDPISGHTALYWYRQSLGQGLEFLIYFQGNSAPDKSGLPSDRFSAERTGGSVSTLTIQRTQQEDSAVYLCASTPNGKWGGTDTQYFGPGTRLTVL.

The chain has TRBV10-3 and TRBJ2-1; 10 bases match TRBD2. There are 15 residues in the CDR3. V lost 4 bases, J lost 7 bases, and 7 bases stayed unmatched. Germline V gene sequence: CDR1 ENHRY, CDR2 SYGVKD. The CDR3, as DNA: TGTGCCATCAGTGCCACTAGCGGGATTAATAATGAGCAGTTCTTC. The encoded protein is CAISATSGINNEQFF.

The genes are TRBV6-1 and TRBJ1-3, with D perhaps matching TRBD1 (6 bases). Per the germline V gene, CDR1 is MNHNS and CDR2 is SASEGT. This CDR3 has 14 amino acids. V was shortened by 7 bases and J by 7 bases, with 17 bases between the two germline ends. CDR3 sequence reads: CASTLRGTKNTIYF. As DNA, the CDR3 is TGTGCCAGCACCCTACGAGGGACAAAGAACACCATATATTTT.

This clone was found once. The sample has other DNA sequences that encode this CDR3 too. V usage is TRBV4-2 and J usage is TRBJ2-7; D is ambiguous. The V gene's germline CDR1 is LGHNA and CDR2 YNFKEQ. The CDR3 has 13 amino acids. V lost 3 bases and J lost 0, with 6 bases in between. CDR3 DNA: TGTGCCAGCAGCCAGGAGAGCTCCTACGAGCAGTACTTC. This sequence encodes CASSQESSYEQYF.

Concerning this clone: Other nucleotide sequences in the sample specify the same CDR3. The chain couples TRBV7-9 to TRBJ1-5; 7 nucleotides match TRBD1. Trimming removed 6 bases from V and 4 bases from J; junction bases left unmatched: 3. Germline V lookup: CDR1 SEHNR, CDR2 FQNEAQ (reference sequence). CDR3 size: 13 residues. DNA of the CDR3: TGTGCCAGCAGTTTACAGGGGAATCAGCCCCAGCATTTT. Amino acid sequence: CASSLQGNQPQHF.

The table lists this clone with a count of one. The CDR3 DNA sequence: TGCAGCGTTGAAGATTTCCCCCAGGTACAGCAGTTCTTC. Its translation: CSVEDFPQVQQFF. The genes are TRBV29-1 and TRBJ2-1; D uncertain. This CDR3 has 13 residues. Per germline, CDR1 SQVTM and CDR2 ANQGSEA. Trimming pared 0 bases from V and 11 bases from J, leaving 14 bases between.

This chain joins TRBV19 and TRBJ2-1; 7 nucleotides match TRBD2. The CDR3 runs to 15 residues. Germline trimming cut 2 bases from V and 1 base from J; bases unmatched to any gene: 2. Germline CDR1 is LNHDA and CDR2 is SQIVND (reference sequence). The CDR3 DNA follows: TGTGCCAGTAGTATACGAGCGGGGTCCTACAATGAGCAGTTCTTC. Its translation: CASSIRAGSYNEQFF.

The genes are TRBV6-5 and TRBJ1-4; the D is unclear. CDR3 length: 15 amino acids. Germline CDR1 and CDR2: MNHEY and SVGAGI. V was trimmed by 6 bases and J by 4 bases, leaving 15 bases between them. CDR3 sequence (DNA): TGTGCCAGCAGCCCCACGGGCCCTTTTAATGAAAAACTGTTTTTT. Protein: CASSPTGPFNEKLFF.

The DNA for the CDR3 is TGTGCCAGCAGTCCCGAGGGCTACTCCTACGAGCAGTACTTC. Translation: CASSPEGYSYEQYF. This sequence joins TRBV5-6 and TRBJ2-7; D might be TRBD2 (5 bases). The V gene's germline CDR1 is SGHDT and CDR2 YYEEEE. V was pared by 5 bases and J by 0 bases, with 12 bases between. The CDR3 covers 14 residues.

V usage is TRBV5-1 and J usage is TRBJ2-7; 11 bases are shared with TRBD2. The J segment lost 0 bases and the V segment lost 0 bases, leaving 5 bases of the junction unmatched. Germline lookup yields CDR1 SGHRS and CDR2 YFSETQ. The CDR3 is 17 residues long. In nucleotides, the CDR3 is TGCGCCAGCAGCTTGGGTGGACTAGCGGGTGACTCCTACGAGCAGTACTTC. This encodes CASSLGGLAGDSYEQYF. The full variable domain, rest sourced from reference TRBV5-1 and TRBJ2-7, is KAGVTQTPRYLIKTRGQQVTLSCSPISGHRSVSWYQQTPGQGLQFLFEYFSETQRNKGNFPGRFSGRQFSNSRSEMNVSTLELGDSALYLCASSLGGLAGDSYEQYFGPGTRLTVT.

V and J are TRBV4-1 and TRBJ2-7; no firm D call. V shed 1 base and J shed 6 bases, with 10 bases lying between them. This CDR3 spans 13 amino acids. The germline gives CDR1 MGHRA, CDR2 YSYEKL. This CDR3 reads CASSQVGRSEQYF. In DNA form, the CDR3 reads TGCGCCAGCAGCCAAGTGGGTCGGTCCGAGCAGTACTTC.

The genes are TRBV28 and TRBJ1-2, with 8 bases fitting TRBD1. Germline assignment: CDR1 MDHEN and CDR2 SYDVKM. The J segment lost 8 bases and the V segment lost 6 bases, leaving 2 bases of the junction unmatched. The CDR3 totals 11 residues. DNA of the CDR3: TGTGCCAGCAGGGACAGGGTCGGCTACACCTTC. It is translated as CASRDRVGYTF.

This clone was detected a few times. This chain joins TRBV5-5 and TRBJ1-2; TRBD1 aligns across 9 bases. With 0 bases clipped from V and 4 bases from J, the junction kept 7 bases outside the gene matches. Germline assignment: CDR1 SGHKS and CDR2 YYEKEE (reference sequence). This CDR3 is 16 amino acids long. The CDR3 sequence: CASSLAGTGTSYGYTF. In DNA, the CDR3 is TGTGCCAGCAGCTTGGCCGGGACAGGGACTAGCTATGGCTACACCTTC.

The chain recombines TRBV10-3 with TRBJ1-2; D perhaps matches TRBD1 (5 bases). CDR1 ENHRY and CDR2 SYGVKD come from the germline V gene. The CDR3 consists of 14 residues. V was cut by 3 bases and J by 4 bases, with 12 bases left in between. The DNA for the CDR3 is TGTGCCATCAGTGACGAGGGGCGATCCTATGGCTACACCTTC. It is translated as CAISDEGRSYGYTF.

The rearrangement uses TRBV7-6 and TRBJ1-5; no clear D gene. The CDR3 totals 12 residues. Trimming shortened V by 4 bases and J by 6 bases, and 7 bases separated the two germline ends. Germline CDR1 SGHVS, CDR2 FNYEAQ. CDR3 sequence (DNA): TGTGCCAGCAGCTCCTTGGGTCAGCCCCAGCATTTT. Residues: CASSSLGQPQHF.

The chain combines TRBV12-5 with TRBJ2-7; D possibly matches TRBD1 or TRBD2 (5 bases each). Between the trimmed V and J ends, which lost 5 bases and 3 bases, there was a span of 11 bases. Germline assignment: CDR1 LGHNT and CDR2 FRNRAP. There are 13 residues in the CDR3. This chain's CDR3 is CASGGDPRYEQYF. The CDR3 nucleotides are TGTGCTAGTGGTGGGGACCCACGCTACGAGCAGTACTTC. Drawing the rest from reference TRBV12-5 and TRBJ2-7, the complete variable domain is DARVTQTPRHKVTEMGQEVTMRCQPILGHNTVFWYRQTMMQGLELLAYFRNRAPLDDSGMPKDRFSAEMPDATLATLKIQPSEPRDSAVYFCASGGDPRYEQYFGPGTRLTVT.